This T cell receptor beta chain was sequenced during a study of blood T cell repertoires in COVID-19 (dated by TCRdb to the early 2020s). Broadly, across the study: Samples from collaborators originated in the United States, Italy and Spain and spanned both the acute and convalescent phases of COVID-19. The repertoires were made available in a free public database intended to serve as a resource for research on the immune response to SARS-CoV-2. The material from the prospective study consisted of cDNA or gDNA derived from T cells, B-cell-depleted T cells, or PBMCs. Where available, HLA class I and class II types were obtained from metadata supplied by the sample provider rather than from assay-based typing. The samples were drawn from the first 160 participants of the ongoing ImmuneRACE study and from 950 to 1,500 subjects provided by 6 global collaborators. The dataset comprised deeply sampled blood TCRbeta repertoires from subjects exposed to, actively infected with, or recovered from COVID-19. The sample metadata nearly always contained a de-identified subject ID, COVID-19 status, age in years and sex.

The CDR3 measures 14 amino acids from cysteine to phenylalanine. The only DNA kept is the CDR3, 42 bases in frame from the first base. The germline V gene gives CDR1 as SGHTA and CDR2 as FQGNSA. The trim is 2 bases for V and 7 bases for J, with a gap of 12 bases between the germline ends. In the prospective study, participants were roughly 18 to 90 years old, resided in 25 or so geographic areas of the United States, and were enrolled through a virtual design. Cohort assignment in the prospective study relied on participant-reported clinical history from a screening survey and a study questionnaire. In the prospective study, whole blood, serum and a nasopharyngeal or oropharyngeal swab were collected from each participant by mobile phlebotomists. Prospective study participants could optionally give additional blood draws and questionnaires over a 2-month period. Blood samples from the prospective study were shipped frozen or at room temperature prior to DNA extraction.

TCRbeta CDR3 regions were amplified from genomic DNA using the immunoSEQ Assay, a bias-controlled multiplex PCR. The authors' pipeline ran thus. The number of nucleated cells in each sample was estimated by amplification of reference gene primers within the assay. To quantify the absolute abundance of each unique TCRbeta CDR3 rearrangement, sequence reads were collapsed and filtered. For each sample, productive Simpson clonality was calculated as the square root of Simpson's diversity index over productive rearrangements. The immuneACCESS repertoire file appears here via TCRdb, limited to in-frame rearrangements. These files lack a portion of the clones; in checked studies, under half of the deficit traces to unresolved V genes, and the cause of the others is not known. For V, J and clone size, that table is used; D and trimming come from the DNA. For this sample there are 310,000 or so clones; 90% appear just once. The ten largest clones represent 1.7% of the sample.

General study outcomes and caveats: Clinical and demographic metadata were provided uncurated, with the amount varying by source and participant.

With respect to this clone: Its cognate antigen has yet to be identified. No clone much larger than this one lies a single base away; base qualities are absent.

The sequence was collected from a woman aged 18-29 years with acute COVID-19. The material sequenced was PBMCs or T cells enriched from blood (not recorded which). The receptor chain draws on TRBV7-2 and TRBJ1-5, with the D gene not confidently named. The CDR3 protein is CASSLTGRNQPQHF. The DNA sequence is as follows: TGTGCCAGCAGCTTAACTGGGAGGAACCAGCCCCAGCATTTT.